What follows are 26 T cell receptor beta chains derived from one specimen sequenced in a study of OX40 agonist ivuxolimab in advanced cancers. The assay was immunoSEQ multiplex PCR, and TCRdb's table has in-frame clones only and misses some. The sample consists of roughly 97,000 clones, about 90% of them appearing once. The source was CD4+ or CD8+ T cells sorted from blood, collected in a trial of the OX40 agonist ivuxolimab. These TCRs come from an adult with an advanced solid tumor such as melanoma, head and neck, liver or kidney cancer.

The V and J genes are TRBV18 and TRBJ2-7; 7 positions match TRBD1. The length of the CDR3 is 12 residues. Trimming cost V 3 bases and J 8 bases; bases outside gene matches: 4. CDR1 KGHSH and CDR2 LQKENI come from the germline V gene. The CDR3, as DNA: TGTGCCAGCTCACCTGACAGGGTCCAGCAGTACTTC. As protein: CASSPDRVQQYF. The whole variable domain, remainder taken from reference TRBV18 and TRBJ2-7, is NAGVMQNPRHLVRRRGQEARLRCSPMKGHSHVYWYRQLPEEGLKFMVYLQKENIIDESGMPKERFSAEFPKEGPSILRIQQVVRGDSAAYFCASSPDRVQQYFGPGTRLTVT.

CDR3 residues: CSFKAGLSTDTQYF. The CDR3 bases are TGCAGCTTCAAGGCCGGACTTTCCACAGATACGCAGTATTTT. The chain is built from TRBV29-1 and TRBJ2-3; TRBD2 might be the D (5 bases). Trimming shortened V by 8 bases and J by 2 bases, and 17 bases separated the two germline ends. The CDR3 extends over 14 amino acids. The V gene's germline CDR1 is SQVTM and CDR2 ANQGSEA.

This clone came up once. This chain connects TRBV7-2 to TRBJ2-1; D is perhaps TRBD2 (6 bases). The CDR3 totals 17 residues. With 2 bases removed from V and 1 base from J, the gap between germline ends came to 15 bases. CDR1 is SGHTA and CDR2 is FQGNSA in the germline V gene. CDR3 residues: CASSLIPGGSSYNEQFF. The CDR3 bases are TGTGCCAGCAGCTTAATCCCCGGGGGAAGTTCCTACAATGAGCAGTTCTTC.

The J gene is TRBJ1-5, the V gene TRBV30, with 7 bases aligning to TRBD1. The trim removed 1 base at V and 7 bases at J, leaving 10 bases unmatched. The germline gives CDR1 GTSNPN, CDR2 SVGIG (reference sequence). The CDR3 is made up of 15 amino acids. Written as DNA, the CDR3 is TGTGCCTGGAGTGCCCCTCAGGGGGAAAGCCAGCCCCAGCATTTT. This translates into CAWSAPQGESQPQHF.

To note about this clone: Other DNA variants within this sample encode the same CDR3. This chain links TRBV30 with TRBJ1-4; no clear D gene. The CDR3 is made up of 14 amino acids. In germline, CDR1 is GTSNPN, CDR2 SVGIG (reference sequence). Trimming stripped 4 bases from V and 6 bases from J, with 15 bases between. CDR3 sequence reads: CAWKGGEGDEKLFF. The CDR3 DNA follows: TGTGCCTGGAAAGGCGGGGAAGGTGATGAAAAACTGTTTTTT.

This clone was found once. The chain carries TRBV28 and TRBJ1-2; D might be TRBD1 (6 bases). CDR3 size: 13 residues. Trimming left V 8 bases short and J 2 bases short, with 12 bases between. Germline CDR1 and CDR2: MDHEN and SYDVKM. The CDR3 DNA is TGTGCCAGCCAAACACAGGGCAACTATGGCTACACCTTC. Translating it yields CASQTQGNYGYTF.

The rearrangement joins TRBV9 to TRBJ2-2; no clear D gene. V lost 5 bases and J 0 bases, leaving 8 bases between the germline ends. The germline V gene encodes CDR1 SGDLS and CDR2 YYNGEE. The CDR3 is 14 amino acids. CDR3 coding DNA: TGTGCCAGCAGGGCACGGTCGAACACCGGGGAGCTGTTTTTT. Its protein product is CASRARSNTGELFF.

The chain employs TRBV7-9 and TRBJ2-1; the match to TRBD1 covers 9 bases. The V gene end was trimmed by 5 bases and the J gene end by 7 bases; junction bases not matched to a gene: 9. This CDR3 has 15 residues. From germline, CDR1 is SEHNR and CDR2 FQNEAQ (reference sequence). In nucleotides, the CDR3 is TGTGCCAGCAGCCCCCGGGACAGGGTGAGGAATGAGCAGTTCTTC. Encoded protein: CASSPRDRVRNEQFF.

The rearrangement links TRBV7-8 to TRBJ2-5, with TRBD1 as a possible D gene (6 bases). The CDR3 has 16 amino acids. Trimming removed 4 bases from V and 5 bases from J, with 20 bases in between. CDR1 SGHVS and CDR2 FQNEAQ come from the germline V gene. The CDR3 sequence: CASSSTGTLTRETQYF. The CDR3 bases are TGTGCCAGCAGCTCCACCGGGACATTAACCAGGGAGACCCAGTACTTC.

The chain uses TRBV2 and TRBJ2-7; D gene uncertain. Germline values: CDR1 SNHLY, CDR2 FYNNEI. The length of the CDR3 is 12 residues. Trimming cost V 5 bases and J 4 bases, with 9 bases left between them. The CDR3 region has the DNA TGTGCCAGCAGTCTACAGAGATACGAGCAGTACTTC. Translated: CASSLQRYEQYF.

This rearrangement joins TRBV18 to TRBJ1-1, with 7 bases aligning to TRBD1. Unmatched junction bases numbered 14, after V lost 3 bases and J lost 1 base. Per the germline V gene, CDR1 is KGHSH and CDR2 is LQKENI. The CDR3 is 18 residues long. CDR3 DNA: TGTGCCAGCTCACCCGCCGGGACAGCCTATCGTCCGAACACTGAAGCTTTCTTT. This sequence encodes CASSPAGTAYRPNTEAFF.

This clone was recorded only once. The rearrangement uses TRBV27 and TRBJ2-7, with 7 bases lining up with TRBD2. CDR1 and CDR2 from the germline V gene are MNHEY and SMNVEV (reference sequence). The CDR3 contains 16 residues. The V segment lost 4 bases and the J segment 1 base; nucleotides outside the gene matches: 10. The CDR3 DNA reads as TGTGCCAGCAGTTCCTCCCCAGGAGCGGGGTCCTACGAGCAGTACTTC. This codes for CASSSSPGAGSYEQYF.

V gene TRBV5-1 combines with J gene TRBJ1-1; D may be TRBD1 (6 bases). The CDR3 length is 15 residues. Between the trimmed V and J ends, which lost 0 bases and 2 bases, there was a span of 11 bases. Per the germline V gene, CDR1 is SGHRS and CDR2 is YFSETQ. CDR3 loop: CASSLASQGNTEAFF. The CDR3, as DNA: TGCGCCAGCAGCTTGGCTTCACAGGGAAACACTGAAGCTTTCTTT. Filled out from reference TRBV5-1 and TRBJ1-1, the complete variable domain reads KAGVTQTPRYLIKTRGQQVTLSCSPISGHRSVSWYQQTPGQGLQFLFEYFSETQRNKGNFPGRFSGRQFSNSRSEMNVSTLELGDSALYLCASSLASQGNTEAFFGQGTRLTVV.

This sequence joins TRBV21-1 and TRBJ1-5; no DNA check was done on the table's D call, TRBD1. TRBV21-1 has pseudogene status. This CDR3 region has 18 residues. The chain's CDR3 is CASSKTRQGINSNQPQHF. Written as DNA, the CDR3 is TGTGCCAGCAGCAAAACGAGACAGGGAATTAATAGCAATCAGCCCCAGCATTTT.

The chain carries TRBV10-3 and TRBJ1-2; 10 nucleotides agree with TRBD1. V lost 6 bases to trimming and J lost 3 bases; unmatched junction nucleotides: 4. The CDR3 extends over 14 amino acids. Germline values: CDR1 ENHRY, CDR2 SYGVKD. CDR3 amino acids: CAIRTGGSYYGYTF. The CDR3, as DNA: TGTGCCATCAGGACAGGGGGCAGTTACTATGGCTACACCTTC.

This clone was found a few times. The chain links TRBV11-2 to TRBJ2-3; tentatively, D is TRBD2 (6 bases). V was cut by 3 bases and J by 4 bases, with 17 bases left in between. CDR3 length equals 16 residues. Looked up from germline, CDR1 is SGHAT and CDR2 is FQNNGV. The CDR3 coding sequence is TGTGCCAGCAGCTTGGGGATGGGAGGTTCGGCAGATACGCAGTATTTT. Amino acid sequence: CASSLGMGGSADTQYF. Looking up the rest from reference TRBV11-2 and TRBJ2-3 gives the full variable domain: EAGVAQSPRYKIIEKRQSVAFWCNPISGHATLYWYQQILGQGPKLLIQFQNNGVVDDSQLPKDRFSAERLKGVDSTLKIQPAKLEDSAVYLCASSLGMGGSADTQYFGPGTRLTVL.

CDR3 amino acids: CASSLVRAGPDEQFF. The CDR3 DNA sequence: TGTGCCAGCAGCTTAGTAAGAGCGGGCCCCGATGAGCAGTTCTTC. This chain links TRBV7-2 with TRBJ2-1, with a weak D call TRBD2 (6 bases). The V gene lost 1 base and the J gene lost 8 bases, with 15 bases spanning the gap. Germline V gene lookup returns CDR1 SGHTA and CDR2 FQGNSA. The CDR3 is 15 residues long.

The chain couples TRBV5-3 to TRBJ2-5; 8 nucleotides line up with TRBD1. TRBV5-3 is recorded as an ORF, its role being uncertain. CDR3 length equals 18 residues. V shed 4 bases and J 3 bases; nucleotides not matched to a gene: 17. The CDR3 region has the DNA TGTGCCAGAAGCGGGCCCTTACCGGACAGGGCCAAGGAAGAGACCCAGTACTTC. This sequence encodes CARSGPLPDRAKEETQYF.

This sequence joins TRBV7-2 and TRBJ1-5, with unresolved D. CDR1 is SGHTA and CDR2 is FQGNSA in the germline V gene. CDR3 length equals 13 residues. Trimming removed 5 bases at V and 5 bases at J, with 10 bases between. CDR3 DNA sequence: TGTGCCAGCAGCCTCCAGGAATATCAGCCCCAGCATTTT. Amino acids: CASSLQEYQPQHF. Full variable domain (missing parts from reference TRBV7-2 and TRBJ1-5): GAGVSQSPSNKVTEKGKDVELRCDPISGHTALYWYRQSLGQGLEFLIYFQGNSAPDKSGLPSDRFSAERTGGSVSTLTIQRTQQEDSAVYLCASSLQEYQPQHFGDGTRLSIL.

The chain has TRBV6-1 and TRBJ2-3; TRBD1 matches 9 bases. This CDR3 has 15 amino acids. The germline CDR1 and CDR2 sequences are MNHNS and SASEGT. V lost 3 bases and J lost 5; bases outside the gene matches: 6. CDR3 sequence (DNA): TGTGCCAGCAGTGACCTGGGACAGGGATTAGATACGCAGTATTTT. It is translated as CASSDLGQGLDTQYF.

V is TRBV18 and J is TRBJ1-2; no definite D call. Trimming stripped 3 bases from V and 1 base from J, with 12 bases between. There are 15 residues in the CDR3. Germline V gives CDR1 KGHSH, CDR2 LQKENI. The CDR3 sequence is CASSPREGHNYGYTF. CDR3 nucleotide sequence: TGTGCCAGCTCACCCCGGGAGGGTCATAACTATGGCTACACCTTC.

The genes are TRBV7-9 and TRBJ1-2; no clear D gene. The germline gives CDR1 SEHNR, CDR2 FQNEAQ (reference sequence). The CDR3 is made up of 14 amino acids. Trimming removed 4 bases from V and 3 bases from J, with 12 bases in between. CDR3 loop: CASSSEQTYYGYTF. As DNA, the CDR3 is TGTGCCAGCAGCTCGGAGCAGACCTACTATGGCTACACCTTC.

As for this clone: Additional DNA sequences in this sample encode the identical CDR3. This chain connects TRBV6-4 to TRBJ1-1; a possible D gene is TRBD1 (5 bases). Trimming took off 3 bases at V and 5 bases at J, with 10 bases between the two ends. CDR1 MRHNA and CDR2 SNTAGT come from the germline V gene. The CDR3 is made up of 13 amino acids. The CDR3 region has the DNA TGTGCCAGCAGTGAGCAGGGAGGGACTGAAGCTTTCTTT. This translates into CASSEQGGTEAFF.

The CDR3 region has the DNA TGTGCCAGCAGCGTAGCGGGAAAATATAATTCACCCCTCCACTTT. Translation gives CASSVAGKYNSPLHF. The chain joins TRBV9 to TRBJ1-6; D remains unclear. V gave up 0 bases and J gave up 4 bases, with 8 bases separating them. Germline-derived CDR1 and CDR2 are SGDLS and YYNGEE. The CDR3 covers 15 residues.

This clone appeared a single time. The V call is TRBV9, the J call TRBJ1-5; TRBD1 might be the D (6 bases). Germline V CDR1 and CDR2: SGDLS, YYNGEE. The V end was cut by 3 bases, the J end by 3 bases, with 10 bases between. The CDR3 spans 14 residues. CDR3 coding DNA: TGTGCCAGCAGCGAGAGGGGGGACAATCAGCCCCAGCATTTT. This translates into CASSERGDNQPQHF.

The count of this clone is one. The chain has TRBV4-1 and TRBJ2-5; 13 positions match TRBD2. The J segment lost 5 bases and the V segment lost 4 bases, leaving 1 base of the junction unmatched. This CDR3 has 14 residues. Germline values: CDR1 MGHRA, CDR2 YSYEKL. Written as DNA, the CDR3 is TGCGCCAGCAGCCGGACTAGCGGGGGTGAGACCCAGTACTTC. Its translation: CASSRTSGGETQYF.